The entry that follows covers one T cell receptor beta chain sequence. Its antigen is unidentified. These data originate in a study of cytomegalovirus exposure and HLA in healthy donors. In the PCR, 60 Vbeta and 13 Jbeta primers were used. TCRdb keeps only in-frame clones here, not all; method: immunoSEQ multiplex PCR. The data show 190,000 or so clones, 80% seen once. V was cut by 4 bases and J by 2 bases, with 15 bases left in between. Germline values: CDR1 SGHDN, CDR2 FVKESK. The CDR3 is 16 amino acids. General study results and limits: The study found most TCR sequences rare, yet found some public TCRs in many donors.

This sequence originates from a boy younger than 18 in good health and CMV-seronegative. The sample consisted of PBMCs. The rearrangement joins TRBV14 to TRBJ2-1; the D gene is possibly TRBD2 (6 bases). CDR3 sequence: CASSRDRGVTYNEQFF. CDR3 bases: TGTGCCAGCAGCCGGGACCGCGGGGTTACCTACAATGAGCAGTTCTTC.